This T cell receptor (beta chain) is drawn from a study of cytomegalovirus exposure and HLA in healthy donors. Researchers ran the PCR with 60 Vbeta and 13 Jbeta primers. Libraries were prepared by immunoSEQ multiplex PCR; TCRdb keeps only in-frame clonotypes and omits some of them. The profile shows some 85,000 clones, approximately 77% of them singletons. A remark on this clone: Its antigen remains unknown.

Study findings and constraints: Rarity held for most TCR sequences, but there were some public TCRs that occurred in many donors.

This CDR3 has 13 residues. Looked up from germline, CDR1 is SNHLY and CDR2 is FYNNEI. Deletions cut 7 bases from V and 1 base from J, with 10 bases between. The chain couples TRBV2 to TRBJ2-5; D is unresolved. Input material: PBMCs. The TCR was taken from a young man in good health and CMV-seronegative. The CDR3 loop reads CASIQLSQETQYF. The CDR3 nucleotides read TGTGCCAGCATCCAACTATCCCAAGAGACCCAGTACTTC.